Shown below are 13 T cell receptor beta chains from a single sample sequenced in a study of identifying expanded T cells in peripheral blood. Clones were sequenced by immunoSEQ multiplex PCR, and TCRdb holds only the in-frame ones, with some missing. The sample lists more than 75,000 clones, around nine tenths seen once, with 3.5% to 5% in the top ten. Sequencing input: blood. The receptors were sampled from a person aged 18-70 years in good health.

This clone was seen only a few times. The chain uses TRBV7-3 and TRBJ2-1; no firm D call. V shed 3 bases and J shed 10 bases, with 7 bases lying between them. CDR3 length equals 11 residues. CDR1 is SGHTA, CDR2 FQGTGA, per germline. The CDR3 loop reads CASSLGGEQFF. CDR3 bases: TGTGCCAGCAGCTTGGGCGGAGAGCAGTTCTTC.

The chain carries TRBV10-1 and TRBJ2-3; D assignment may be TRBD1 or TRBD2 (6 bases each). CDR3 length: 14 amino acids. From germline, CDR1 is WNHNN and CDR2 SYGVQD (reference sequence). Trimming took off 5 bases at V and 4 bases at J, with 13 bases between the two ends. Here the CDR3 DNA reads TGCGCCAGCAGTCAGGACGGGGGCCCAGATACGCAGTATTTT. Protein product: CASSQDGGPDTQYF.

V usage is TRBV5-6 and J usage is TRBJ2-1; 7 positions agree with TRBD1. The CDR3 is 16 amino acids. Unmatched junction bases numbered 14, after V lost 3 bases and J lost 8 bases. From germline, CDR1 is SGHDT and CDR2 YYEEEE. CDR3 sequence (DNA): TGTGCCAGCAGCTGGACAGGTTCAGCTGCCCGCGATGAGCAGTTCTTC. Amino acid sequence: CASSWTGSAARDEQFF. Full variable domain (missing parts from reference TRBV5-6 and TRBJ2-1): DAGVTQSPTHLIKTRGQQVTLRCSPKSGHDTVSWYQQALGQGPQFIFQYYEEEERQRGNFPDRFSGHQFPNYSSELNVNALLLGDSALYLCASSWTGSAARDEQFFGPGTRLTVL.

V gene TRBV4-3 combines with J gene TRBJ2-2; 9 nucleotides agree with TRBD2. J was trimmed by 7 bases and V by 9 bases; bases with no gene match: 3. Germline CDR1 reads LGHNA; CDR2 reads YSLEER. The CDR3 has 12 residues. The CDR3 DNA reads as TGCGCCAGTCGGCGGGGGGGCGGGGAGCTGTTTTTT. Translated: CASRRGGGELFF.

For the CDR3, the DNA is TGTGCCAGCAGTTTAGTGAGGGGCGAAACTGAAGCTTTCTTT. This gives the protein CASSLVRGETEAFF. The chain recombines TRBV27 with TRBJ1-1; D is perhaps TRBD1 (5 bases). V was pared by 2 bases and J by 5 bases, with 12 bases between. The germline V gene encodes CDR1 MNHEY and CDR2 SMNVEV (reference sequence). The CDR3 extends over 14 amino acids.

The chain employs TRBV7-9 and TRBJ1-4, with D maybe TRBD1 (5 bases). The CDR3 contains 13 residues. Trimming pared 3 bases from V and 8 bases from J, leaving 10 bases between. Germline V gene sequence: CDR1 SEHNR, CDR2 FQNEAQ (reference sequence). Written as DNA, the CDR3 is TGTGCCAGCAGCTTCCCAGGGAAGGAAAAACTGTTTTTT. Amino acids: CASSFPGKEKLFF.

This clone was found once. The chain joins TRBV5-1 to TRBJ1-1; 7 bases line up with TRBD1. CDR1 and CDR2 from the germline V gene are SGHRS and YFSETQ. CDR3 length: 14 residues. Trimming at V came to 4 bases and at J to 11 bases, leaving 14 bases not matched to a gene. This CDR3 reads CASSPRQGDSAAFF. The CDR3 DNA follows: TGCGCCAGCAGCCCCCGACAGGGAGATTCGGCGGCTTTCTTT.

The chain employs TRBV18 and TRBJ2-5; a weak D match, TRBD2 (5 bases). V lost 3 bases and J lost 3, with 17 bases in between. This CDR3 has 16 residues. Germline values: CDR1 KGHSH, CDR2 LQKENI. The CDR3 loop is CASSPRTRAVEETQYF. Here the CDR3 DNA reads TGTGCCAGCTCACCGCGTACTAGGGCCGTCGAAGAGACCCAGTACTTC.

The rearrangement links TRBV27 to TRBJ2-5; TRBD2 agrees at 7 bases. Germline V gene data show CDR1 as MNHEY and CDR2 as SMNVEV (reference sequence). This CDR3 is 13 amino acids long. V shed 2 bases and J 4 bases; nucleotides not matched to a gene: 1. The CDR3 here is CASSLREGETQYF. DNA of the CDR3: TGTGCCAGCAGTTTAAGGGAGGGAGAGACCCAGTACTTC.

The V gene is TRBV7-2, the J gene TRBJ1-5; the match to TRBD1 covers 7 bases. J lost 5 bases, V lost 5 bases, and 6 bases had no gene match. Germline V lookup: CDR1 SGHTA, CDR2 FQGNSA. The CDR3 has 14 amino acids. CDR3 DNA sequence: TGTGCCAGCAGCATGGACAGGACTTATCAGCCCCAGCATTTT. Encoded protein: CASSMDRTYQPQHF. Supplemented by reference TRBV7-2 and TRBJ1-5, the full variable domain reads GAGVSQSPSNKVTEKGKDVELRCDPISGHTALYWYRQSLGQGLEFLIYFQGNSAPDKSGLPSDRFSAERTGGSVSTLTIQRTQQEDSAVYLCASSMDRTYQPQHFGDGTRLSIL.

In DNA form, the CDR3 reads TGTGCCTGGAGCCGAGGGGTTCAAGAGACCCAGTACTTC. This gives the protein CAWSRGVQETQYF. J is TRBJ2-5 and V is TRBV30; D may match TRBD1 or TRBD2 (5 bases each). Germline V gene lookup returns CDR1 GTSNPN and CDR2 SVGIG (reference sequence). The CDR3 loop spans 13 amino acids. V lost 3 bases and J lost 2, with 10 bases in between.

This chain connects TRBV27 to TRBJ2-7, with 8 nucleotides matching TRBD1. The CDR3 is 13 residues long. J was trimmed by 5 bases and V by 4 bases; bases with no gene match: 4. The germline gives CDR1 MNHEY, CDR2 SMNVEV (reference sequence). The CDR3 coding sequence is TGTGCCAGCAGTTGGGACAGGCTAGACGAGCAGTACTTC. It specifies CASSWDRLDEQYF.

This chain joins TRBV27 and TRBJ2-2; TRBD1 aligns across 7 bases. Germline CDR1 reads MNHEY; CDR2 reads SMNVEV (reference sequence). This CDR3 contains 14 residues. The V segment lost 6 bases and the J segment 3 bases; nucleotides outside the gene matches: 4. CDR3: CASSKRGHTGELFF. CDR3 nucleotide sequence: TGTGCCAGCAGCAAGAGGGGGCACACCGGGGAGCTGTTTTTT.